One sample yielded the 27 T cell receptor beta chains listed below, sequenced in a study of blood T cell repertoires in COVID-19. TCRdb's table, derived via immunoSEQ multiplex PCR, lists solely in-frame clones and lacks some. The sample lists approximately 120,000 clones, about 86% occurring once. The sequenced sample was peripheral blood. The receptor source for this set is a woman in her forties or fifties who had recovered from COVID-19.

The sample holds one count of this clone. The chain employs TRBV24-1 and TRBJ2-1, with D possibly being TRBD2 (5 bases). Germline values: CDR1 KGHDR, CDR2 SFDVKD. This CDR3 region has 13 residues. V was pared by 2 bases and J by 9 bases, with 10 bases between. CDR3 sequence: CATSDSWTFEQFF. DNA of the CDR3: TGTGCCACCAGTGATTCTTGGACTTTTGAGCAGTTCTTC.

The chain recombines TRBV14 with TRBJ2-5, with D tentatively TRBD2 (7 bases). The CDR3 is made up of 15 amino acids. V lost 5 bases to trimming and J lost 2 bases, with 15 bases between them. Germline V gives CDR1 SGHDN, CDR2 FVKESK. CDR3 coding DNA: TGTGCCAGCAGCAAGCTACAGGGAGGGCAAGAGACCCAGTACTTC. Translated, it gives CASSKLQGGQETQYF.

The J gene is TRBJ2-5, the V gene TRBV19; 9 positions match TRBD1. V shed 5 bases, J shed 5 bases, and the junction held 3 bases outside the gene matches. Germline assignment: CDR1 LNHDA and CDR2 SQIVND (reference sequence). The CDR3 contains 13 residues. In DNA, the CDR3 is TGTGCCAGTAGTTCACAGGGGGCGGAGACCCAGTACTTC. Translated, it gives CASSSQGAETQYF.

CDR3 sequence (DNA): TGTGCCAGCAGTATCCGACGGGACACTGAAGCTTTCTTT. It codes for CASSIRRDTEAFF. The chain carries TRBV2 and TRBJ1-1; the D is unclear. Germline V CDR1 and CDR2: SNHLY, FYNNEI. This CDR3 has 13 residues. Trimming shortened V by 5 bases and J by 3 bases, and 10 bases separated the two germline ends.

This chain joins TRBV3-1 (or the pseudogene TRBV3-2) and TRBJ2-7; D unresolved. The CDR3 is made up of 14 amino acids. Germline V gene data show CDR1 as LGHDT and CDR2 as YNNKEL (reference sequence). Trimming removed 3 bases at V and 2 bases at J, with 11 bases between. DNA of the CDR3: TGTGCCAGCAGCCACCCCGGTGTAACCTACGAGCAGTACTTC. It translates to CASSHPGVTYEQYF.

The rearrangement uses TRBV21-1 and TRBJ2-7; no DNA check was done on the table's D call, TRBD1. TRBV21-1 is recorded as a pseudogene. There are 16 residues in the CDR3. The CDR3 loop is CASSHHTGTATYEQYF. The CDR3 DNA reads TGTGCCAGCAGCCATCACACCGGGACAGCCACCTACGAGCAGTACTTC.

This clone has just one count. The chain joins TRBV6-6 to TRBJ1-5; no firm D call. Germline CDR1 is MNHNY and CDR2 is SVGAGI (reference sequence). Deletions cut 0 bases from V and 4 bases from J, with 7 bases between. The CDR3 contains 14 residues. For the CDR3, the DNA is TGTGCCAGCAGTTACTCGAGATTTAATCAGCCCCAGCATTTT. This codes for CASSYSRFNQPQHF.

The chain recombines TRBV3-1 (or the pseudogene TRBV3-2) with TRBJ2-7; 8 positions agree with TRBD1. The germline V gene has CDR1 LGHDT and CDR2 YNNKEL (reference sequence). After removal of 4 bases from V and 4 bases from J, the junction contained 9 bases not matched to a gene. The CDR3 has 15 amino acids. For the CDR3, the DNA is TGTGCCAGCAGCCCTAACCCAGGGGGCGCGTACGAGCAGTACTTC. Protein product: CASSPNPGGAYEQYF.

The chain carries TRBV20-1 and TRBJ1-1; D remains ambiguous. From germline, CDR1 is DFQATT and CDR2 SNEGSKA (reference sequence). V shed 4 bases and J shed 2 bases, with 5 bases lying between them. This CDR3 is built from 11 residues. DNA of the CDR3: TGCAGTGCTACAGGCAACACTGAAGCTTTCTTT. Encoded protein: CSATGNTEAFF.

The V and J genes are TRBV29-1 and TRBJ2-1; a possible D gene is TRBD2 (5 bases). This CDR3 has 11 amino acids. Germline CDR1 and CDR2: SQVTM and ANQGSEA. With 3 bases removed from V and 12 bases from J, the gap between germline ends came to 12 bases. The CDR3 region is CSVERRGAQFF. CDR3 DNA: TGCAGCGTTGAGCGTCGGGGAGCGCAGTTCTTC.

The chain combines TRBV19 with TRBJ1-2; D is unresolved. The CDR3 is made up of 16 amino acids. V was pared by 6 bases and J by 0 bases, with 17 bases between. Germline V gives CDR1 LNHDA, CDR2 SQIVND (reference sequence). Written as DNA, the CDR3 is TGTGCCAGTAGCAAAGAGCCGGGGTCTCCTAACTATGGCTACACCTTC. Its translation is CASSKEPGSPNYGYTF.

The V call is TRBV3-1 (or the pseudogene TRBV3-2), the J call TRBJ2-2, with 13 bases identical to TRBD2. The CDR3 totals 16 residues. V was clipped by 4 bases and J by 2 bases; unmatched bases: 1. CDR1 is LGHDT and CDR2 is YNNKEL in the germline V gene (reference sequence). CDR3 protein: CASSPGLAGNTGELFF. In DNA form, the CDR3 reads TGTGCCAGCAGCCCGGGACTAGCGGGAAACACCGGGGAGCTGTTTTTT.

This clone has just one count. The chain carries TRBV5-1 and TRBJ2-3, with no clear D. The CDR3 is 14 residues long. Germline V gene sequence: CDR1 SGHRS, CDR2 YFSETQ. V was pared by 0 bases and J by 1 base, with 6 bases between. The CDR3 nucleotides are TGCGCCAGCAGCTTGGACTTTCGCACAGATACGCAGTATTTT. This sequence encodes CASSLDFRTDTQYF.

The chain couples TRBV27 to TRBJ2-1, with TRBD1 matching over 7 bases. The CDR3 loop spans 17 amino acids. CDR1 is MNHEY and CDR2 is SMNVEV in the germline V gene (reference sequence). V shed 1 base and J 2 bases; nucleotides not matched to a gene: 8. CDR3 nucleotide sequence: TGTGCCAGCAGTTTATTACCGGGACAGCGGACCTACAATGAGCAGTTCTTC. It codes for CASSLLPGQRTYNEQFF.

The CDR3 DNA is TGTGCCAGCGGGAGGGCACTAGCGGGGAGCTACGAGCAGTACTTC. It is translated as CASGRALAGSYEQYF. The gene calls are TRBV2 and TRBJ2-7, with 10 bases that match TRBD2. CDR3 length equals 15 residues. V lost 8 bases to trimming and J lost 3 bases; unmatched junction nucleotides: 10. Germline loops: CDR1 SNHLY, CDR2 FYNNEI.

Only a few counts were recorded for this clone. The chain recombines TRBV9 with TRBJ1-2; D is unresolved. V dropped 0 bases and J dropped 6 bases, with 6 bases sitting between them. Per the germline V gene, CDR1 is SGDLS and CDR2 is YYNGEE. This CDR3 contains 12 residues. DNA of the CDR3: TGTGCCAGCAGCGTAGGAAGCCATGGCTACACCTTC. It yields the protein CASSVGSHGYTF.

Here the CDR3 reads CASSSVYPPSETQYF. CDR3 nucleotides: TGTGCCAGTAGTTCCGTTTATCCCCCCTCTGAGACCCAGTACTTC. The chain carries TRBV19 and TRBJ2-5, with D unresolved. The ends were cut back, 5 bases at V and 5 bases at J, with 18 bases in the middle. This CDR3 is built from 15 residues. Germline V gene lookup returns CDR1 LNHDA and CDR2 SQIVND (reference sequence).

The chain combines TRBV29-1 with TRBJ2-7; D ambiguous. V was pared by 7 bases and J by 1 base, with 11 bases between. The CDR3 sequence is 12 residues long. CDR1 is SQVTM, CDR2 ANQGSEA, per germline. CDR3 region: CSASFRSYEQYF. The CDR3 region has the DNA TGCAGCGCCTCGTTTCGGTCCTACGAGCAGTACTTC.

This clone was found a few times. The chain is built from TRBV5-6 and TRBJ2-2; a possible D gene is TRBD1 (6 bases). CDR3 length: 15 residues. Germline lookup yields CDR1 SGHDT and CDR2 YYEEEE. Trimming took 3 bases from V and 3 from J, leaving 12 bases between them. The CDR3: CASSWRTGYTGELFF. The CDR3 nucleotides are TGTGCCAGCAGCTGGCGCACAGGGTACACCGGGGAGCTGTTTTTT.

V is TRBV7-6 and J is TRBJ2-3, with 8 bases lining up with TRBD2. Trimming removed 5 bases from V and 5 bases from J; junction bases left unmatched: 12. CDR3 length: 16 amino acids. Germline V gene lookup returns CDR1 SGHVS and CDR2 FNYEAQ. CDR3 DNA sequence: TGTGCCAGCAGCCGACGTACTAGCGGAGACCGAGATACGCAGTATTTT. It yields the protein CASSRRTSGDRDTQYF.

V usage is TRBV5-1 and J usage is TRBJ1-1; D is ambiguous. CDR1 is SGHRS, CDR2 YFSETQ, per germline. Trimming shortened V by 3 bases and J by 2 bases, and 8 bases separated the two germline ends. This CDR3 contains 13 residues. The CDR3 DNA is TGCGCCAGCAGCTCCGAGGGTAACACTGAAGCTTTCTTT. This encodes CASSSEGNTEAFF. The whole variable domain, filled in from reference TRBV5-1 and TRBJ1-1, reads KAGVTQTPRYLIKTRGQQVTLSCSPISGHRSVSWYQQTPGQGLQFLFEYFSETQRNKGNFPGRFSGRQFSNSRSEMNVSTLELGDSALYLCASSSEGNTEAFFGQGTRLTVV.

This chain uses TRBV5-1 with TRBJ1-1; D gene unclear. V was shortened by 3 bases and J by 4 bases, with 22 bases between the two germline ends. CDR3 length: 17 amino acids. The germline V gene has CDR1 SGHRS and CDR2 YFSETQ. The CDR3 reads CASSSALPGGPSTEAFF. The CDR3 DNA is TGCGCCAGCAGCTCGGCCCTCCCGGGAGGGCCCAGCACTGAAGCTTTCTTT.

The chain links TRBV11-2 to TRBJ1-2; D perhaps matches TRBD1 (6 bases). The CDR3 has 16 residues. V was shortened by 6 bases and J by 6 bases, with 23 bases between the two germline ends. Per the germline V gene, CDR1 is SGHAT and CDR2 is FQNNGV. The CDR3 DNA follows: TGTGCCAGCAGATCGTTAGTCCAGGGGTTAGCGCATGGCTACACCTTC. Translating gives CASRSLVQGLAHGYTF.

V is TRBV2 and J is TRBJ1-1; 11 bases match TRBD1. V shed 5 bases, J shed 7 bases, and the junction held 9 bases outside the gene matches. From germline, CDR1 is SNHLY and CDR2 FYNNEI. The CDR3 extends over 15 amino acids. The CDR3 loop is CASSSPGTGGGEAFF. The CDR3 region has the DNA TGTGCCAGCAGTTCCCCAGGGACAGGGGGTGGTGAAGCTTTCTTT.

This clone was counted once. The rearrangement joins TRBV27 to TRBJ2-5; 7 bases line up with TRBD1. J gave up 2 bases and V 2 bases, and 2 bases lay outside the gene matches. Looked up from germline, CDR1 is MNHEY and CDR2 is SMNVEV (reference sequence). The CDR3 length is 14 residues. The CDR3 loop reads CASSLGQDQETQYF. The CDR3 DNA reads TGTGCCAGCAGTTTAGGACAGGATCAAGAGACCCAGTACTTC.

This sequence joins TRBV11-2 and TRBJ2-5; maybe TRBD2 (6 bases). V lost 5 bases and J 3 bases, leaving 19 bases between the germline ends. Germline loops: CDR1 SGHAT, CDR2 FQNNGV. CDR3 length: 16 amino acids. For the CDR3, the DNA is TGTGCCAGCAGCCGGGGACTGAGTCGTAGTGAAGAGACCCAGTACTTC. Translating gives CASSRGLSRSEETQYF.

This clone appeared a few times. The gene calls are TRBV2 and TRBJ1-2, with a weak D call TRBD1 (6 bases). Germline CDR1 reads SNHLY; CDR2 reads FYNNEI. Trimming removed 7 bases from V and 8 bases from J, with 14 bases in between. The CDR3 runs to 12 residues. CDR3 in DNA: TGTGCCAGCAAAGGGGGGGATGGAGGCTACACCTTC. It codes for CASKGGDGGYTF.